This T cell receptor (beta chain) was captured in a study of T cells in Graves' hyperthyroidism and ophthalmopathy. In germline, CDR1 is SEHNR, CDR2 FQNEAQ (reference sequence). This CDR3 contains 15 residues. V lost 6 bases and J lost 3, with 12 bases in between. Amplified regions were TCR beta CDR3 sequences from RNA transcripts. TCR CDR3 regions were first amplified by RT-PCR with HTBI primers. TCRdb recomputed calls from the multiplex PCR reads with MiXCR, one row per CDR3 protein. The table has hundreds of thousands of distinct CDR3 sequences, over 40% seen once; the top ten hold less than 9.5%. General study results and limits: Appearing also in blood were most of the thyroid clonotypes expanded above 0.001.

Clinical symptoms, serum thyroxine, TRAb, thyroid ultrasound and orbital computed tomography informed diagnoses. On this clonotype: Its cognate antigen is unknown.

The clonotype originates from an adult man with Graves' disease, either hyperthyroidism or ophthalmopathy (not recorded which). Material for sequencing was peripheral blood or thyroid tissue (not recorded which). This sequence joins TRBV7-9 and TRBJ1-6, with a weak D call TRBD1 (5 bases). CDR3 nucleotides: TGTGCCAGCAGGCGGGGAGGGGACTATAATTCACCCCTCCACTTT. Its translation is CASRRGGDYNSPLHF.